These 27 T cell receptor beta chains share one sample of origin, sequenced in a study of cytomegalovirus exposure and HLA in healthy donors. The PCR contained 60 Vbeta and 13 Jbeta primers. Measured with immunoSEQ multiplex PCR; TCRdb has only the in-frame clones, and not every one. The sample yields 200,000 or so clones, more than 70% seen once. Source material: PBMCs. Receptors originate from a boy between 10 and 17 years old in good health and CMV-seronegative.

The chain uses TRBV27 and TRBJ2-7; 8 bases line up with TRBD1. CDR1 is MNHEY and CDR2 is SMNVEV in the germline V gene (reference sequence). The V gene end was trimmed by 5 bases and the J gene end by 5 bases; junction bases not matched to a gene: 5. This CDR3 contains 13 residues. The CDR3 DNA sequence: TGTGCCAGCAGTCCGGACAGGGTTAACGAGCAGTACTTC. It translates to CASSPDRVNEQYF.

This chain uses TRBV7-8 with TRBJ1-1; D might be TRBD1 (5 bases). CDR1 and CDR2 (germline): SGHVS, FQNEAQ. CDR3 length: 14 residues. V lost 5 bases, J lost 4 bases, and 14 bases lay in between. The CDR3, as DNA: TGTGCCAGCAGCCGAATTAGGGGTCCCACTGAAGCTTTCTTT. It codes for CASSRIRGPTEAFF.

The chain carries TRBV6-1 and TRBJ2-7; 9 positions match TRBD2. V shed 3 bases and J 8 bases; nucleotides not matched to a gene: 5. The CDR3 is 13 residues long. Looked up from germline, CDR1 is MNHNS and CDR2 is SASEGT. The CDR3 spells CASSEASGDQQYF. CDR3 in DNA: TGTGCCAGCAGTGAGGCTAGCGGGGACCAGCAGTACTTC.

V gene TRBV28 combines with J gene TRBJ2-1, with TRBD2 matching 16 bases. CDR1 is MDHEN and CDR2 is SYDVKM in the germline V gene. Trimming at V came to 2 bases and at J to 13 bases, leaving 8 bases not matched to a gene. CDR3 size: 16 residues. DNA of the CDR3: TGTGCCAGCAGTTTACCCTCCGGGACTAGCGGGAGGGCCCAGTTCTTC. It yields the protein CASSLPSGTSGRAQFF.

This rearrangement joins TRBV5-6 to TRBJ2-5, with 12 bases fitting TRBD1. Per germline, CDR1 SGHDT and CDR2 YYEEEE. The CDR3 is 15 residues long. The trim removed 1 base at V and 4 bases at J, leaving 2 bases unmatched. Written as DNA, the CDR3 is TGTGCCAGCAGCTTGCCGGGACAGGGGGCAGAGACCCAGTACTTC. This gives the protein CASSLPGQGAETQYF.

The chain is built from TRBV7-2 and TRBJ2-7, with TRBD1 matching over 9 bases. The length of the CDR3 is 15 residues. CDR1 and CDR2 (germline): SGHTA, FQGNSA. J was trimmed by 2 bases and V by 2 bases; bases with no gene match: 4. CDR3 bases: TGTGCCAGCAGCTTACTGGGGACAGGGACCTACGAGCAGTACTTC. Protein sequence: CASSLLGTGTYEQYF.

CDR3 nucleotides: TGTGCCAGCAGCAATTTTGGCACTAATGAAAAACTGTTTTTT. Encoded protein: CASSNFGTNEKLFF. This rearrangement joins TRBV7-2 to TRBJ1-4; D uncertain. The CDR3 is made up of 14 amino acids. The V gene lost 5 bases and the J gene lost 2 bases, with 9 bases spanning the gap. Per germline, CDR1 SGHTA and CDR2 FQGNSA. Looking up the rest from reference TRBV7-2 and TRBJ1-4 gives the full variable domain: GAGVSQSPSNKVTEKGKDVELRCDPISGHTALYWYRQSLGQGLEFLIYFQGNSAPDKSGLPSDRFSAERTGGSVSTLTIQRTQQEDSAVYLCASSNFGTNEKLFFGSGTQLSVL.

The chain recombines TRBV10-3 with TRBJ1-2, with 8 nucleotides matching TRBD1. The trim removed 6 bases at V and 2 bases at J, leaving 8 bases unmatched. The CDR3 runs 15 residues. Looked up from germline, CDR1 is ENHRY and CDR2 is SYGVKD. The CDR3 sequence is CAIRRMTGENYGYTF. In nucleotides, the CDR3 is TGTGCCATCAGGCGTATGACAGGGGAGAACTATGGCTACACCTTC.

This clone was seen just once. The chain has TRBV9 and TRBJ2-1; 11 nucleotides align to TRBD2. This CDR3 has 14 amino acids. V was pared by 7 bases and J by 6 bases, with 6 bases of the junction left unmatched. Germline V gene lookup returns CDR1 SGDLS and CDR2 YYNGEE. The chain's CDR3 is CASSRLAGLNEQFF. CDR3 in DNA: TGTGCCAGCTCTCGACTAGCGGGGCTCAATGAGCAGTTCTTC.

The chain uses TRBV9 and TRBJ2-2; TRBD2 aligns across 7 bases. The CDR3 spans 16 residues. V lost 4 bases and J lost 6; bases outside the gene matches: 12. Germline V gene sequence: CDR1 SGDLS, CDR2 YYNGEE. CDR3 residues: CASSSFAGLAAGELFF. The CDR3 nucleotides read TGTGCCAGCAGCTCCTTTGCGGGGCTAGCGGCCGGGGAGCTGTTTTTT.

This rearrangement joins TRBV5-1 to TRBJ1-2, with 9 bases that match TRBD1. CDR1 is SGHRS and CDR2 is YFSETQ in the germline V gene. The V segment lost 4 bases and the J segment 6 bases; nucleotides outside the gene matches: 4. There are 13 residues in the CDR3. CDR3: CASSPTGGNGYTF. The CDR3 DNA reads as TGCGCCAGCAGCCCTACAGGGGGCAATGGCTACACCTTC.

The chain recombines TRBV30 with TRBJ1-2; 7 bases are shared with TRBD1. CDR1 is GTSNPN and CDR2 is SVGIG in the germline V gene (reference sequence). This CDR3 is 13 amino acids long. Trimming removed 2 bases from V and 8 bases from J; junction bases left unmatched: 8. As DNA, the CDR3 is TGTGCCTGGAGTCCCAATGTACAGGGGGGCTACACCTTC. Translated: CAWSPNVQGGYTF.

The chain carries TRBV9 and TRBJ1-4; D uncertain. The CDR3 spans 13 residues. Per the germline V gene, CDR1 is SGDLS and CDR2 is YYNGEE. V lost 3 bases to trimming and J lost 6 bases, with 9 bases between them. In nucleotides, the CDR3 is TGTGCCAGCAGCGGGGCCGATGATGAAAAACTGTTTTTT. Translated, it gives CASSGADDEKLFF. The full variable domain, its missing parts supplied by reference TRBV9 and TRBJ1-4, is DSGVTQTPKHLITATGQRVTLRCSPRSGDLSVYWYQQSLDQGLQFLIQYYNGEERAKGNILERFSAQQFPDLHSELNLSSLELGDSALYFCASSGADDEKLFFGSGTQLSVL.

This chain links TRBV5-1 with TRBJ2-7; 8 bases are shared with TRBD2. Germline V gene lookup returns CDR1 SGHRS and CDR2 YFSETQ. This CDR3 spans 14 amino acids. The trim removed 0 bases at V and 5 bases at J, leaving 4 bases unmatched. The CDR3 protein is CASSLEREWDEQYF. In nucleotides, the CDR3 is TGCGCCAGCAGCTTGGAGCGGGAGTGGGACGAGCAGTACTTC.

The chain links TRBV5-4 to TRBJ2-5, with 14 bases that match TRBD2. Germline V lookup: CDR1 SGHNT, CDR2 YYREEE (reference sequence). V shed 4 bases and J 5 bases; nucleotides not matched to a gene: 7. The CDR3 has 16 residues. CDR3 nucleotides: TGTGCCAGCAGCAAGACTAGCGGGGGGGGTGGGGAGACCCAGTACTTC. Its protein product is CASSKTSGGGGETQYF.

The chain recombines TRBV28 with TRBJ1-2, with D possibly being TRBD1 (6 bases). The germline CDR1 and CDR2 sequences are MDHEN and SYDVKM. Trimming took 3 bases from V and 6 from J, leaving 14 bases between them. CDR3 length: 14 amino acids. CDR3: CASSFIRQDDGYTF. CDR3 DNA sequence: TGTGCCAGCAGTTTTATTAGACAGGATGATGGCTACACCTTC.

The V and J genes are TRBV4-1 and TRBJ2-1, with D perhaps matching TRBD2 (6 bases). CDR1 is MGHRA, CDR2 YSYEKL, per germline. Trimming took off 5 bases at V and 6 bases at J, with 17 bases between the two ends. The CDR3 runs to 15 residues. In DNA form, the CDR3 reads TGCGCCAGCAGCTTCATCGGCGGGACCTCCAATGAGCAGTTCTTC. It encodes CASSFIGGTSNEQFF.

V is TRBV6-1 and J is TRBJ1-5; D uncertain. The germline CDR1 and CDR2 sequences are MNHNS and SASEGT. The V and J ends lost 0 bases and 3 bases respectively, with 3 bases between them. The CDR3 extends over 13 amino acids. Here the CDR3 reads CASSEANNQPQHF. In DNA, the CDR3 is TGTGCCAGCAGTGAAGCCAACAATCAGCCCCAGCATTTT.

CDR3 amino acids: CASSLEGAREAFF. The CDR3, as DNA: TGTGCCAGCAGCTTAGAAGGGGCCCGTGAAGCTTTCTTT. The gene calls are TRBV7-6 and TRBJ1-1, with D tentatively TRBD1 (5 bases). CDR3 length: 13 residues. The ends were cut back, 1 base at V and 7 bases at J, with 10 bases in the middle. The germline CDR1 and CDR2 sequences are SGHVS and FNYEAQ.

The CDR3 region is CASSIEGNTRGGYF. The CDR3 DNA sequence: TGTGCCAGCAGCATAGAGGGAAATACGCGGGGGGGGTATTTT. The chain has TRBV7-9 and TRBJ2-3, with 9 bases identical to TRBD2. The CDR3 has 14 residues. CDR1 SEHNR and CDR2 FQNEAQ come from the germline V gene (reference sequence). The J segment lost 14 bases and the V segment lost 5 bases, leaving 14 bases of the junction unmatched.

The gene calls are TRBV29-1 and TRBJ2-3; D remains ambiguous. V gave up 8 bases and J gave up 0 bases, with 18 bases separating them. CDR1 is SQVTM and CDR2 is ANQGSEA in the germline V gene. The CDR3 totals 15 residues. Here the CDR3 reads CSPYYLTESTDTQYF. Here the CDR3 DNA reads TGCAGCCCTTACTATTTAACGGAGAGCACAGATACGCAGTATTTT.

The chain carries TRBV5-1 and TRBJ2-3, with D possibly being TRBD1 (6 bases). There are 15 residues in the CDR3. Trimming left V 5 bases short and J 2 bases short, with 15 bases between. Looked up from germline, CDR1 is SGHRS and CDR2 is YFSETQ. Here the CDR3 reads CASSKGEQITDTQYF. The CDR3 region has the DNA TGCGCCAGCAGTAAGGGGGAGCAAATCACAGATACGCAGTATTTT.

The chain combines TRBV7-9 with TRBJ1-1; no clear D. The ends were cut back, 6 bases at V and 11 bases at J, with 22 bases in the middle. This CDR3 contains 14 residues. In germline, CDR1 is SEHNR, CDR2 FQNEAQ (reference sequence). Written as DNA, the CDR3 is TGTGCCAGCAGTTCCGATGGGCCTTTACAGTTGGCTTTCTTT. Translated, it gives CASSSDGPLQLAFF.

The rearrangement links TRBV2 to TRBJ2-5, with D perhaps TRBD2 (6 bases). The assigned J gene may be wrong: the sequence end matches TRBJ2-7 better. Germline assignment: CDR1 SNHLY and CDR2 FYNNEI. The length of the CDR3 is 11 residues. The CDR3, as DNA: TGTGCCAGCAGGGGAGGCTACGAGCAGTACTTC. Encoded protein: CASRGGYEQYF.

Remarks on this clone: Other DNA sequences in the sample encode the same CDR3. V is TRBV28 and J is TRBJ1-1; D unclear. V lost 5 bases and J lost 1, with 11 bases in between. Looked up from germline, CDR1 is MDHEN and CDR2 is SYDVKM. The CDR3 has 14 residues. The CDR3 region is CASSLLQKNTEAFF. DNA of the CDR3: TGTGCCAGCAGTCTACTCCAAAAGAACACTGAAGCTTTCTTT. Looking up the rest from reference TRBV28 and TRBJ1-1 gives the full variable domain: DVKVTQSSRYLVKRTGEKVFLECVQDMDHENMFWYRQDPGLGLRLIYFSYDVKMKEKGDIPEGYSVSREKKERFSLILESASTNQTSMYLCASSLLQKNTEAFFGQGTRLTVV.

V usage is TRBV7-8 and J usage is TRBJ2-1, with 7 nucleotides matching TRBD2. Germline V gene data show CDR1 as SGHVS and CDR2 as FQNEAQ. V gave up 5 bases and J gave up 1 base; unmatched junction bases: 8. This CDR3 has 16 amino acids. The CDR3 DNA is TGTGCCAGCAGCCCGGGGAGGGCCGGGTCCTACAATGAGCAGTTCTTC. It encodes CASSPGRAGSYNEQFF. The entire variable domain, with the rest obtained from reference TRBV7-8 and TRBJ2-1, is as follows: GAGVSQSPRYKVAKRGQDVALRCDPISGHVSLFWYQQALGQGPEFLTYFQNEAQLDKSGLPSDRFFAERPEGSVSTLKIQRTQQEDSAVYLCASSPGRAGSYNEQFFGPGTRLTVL.

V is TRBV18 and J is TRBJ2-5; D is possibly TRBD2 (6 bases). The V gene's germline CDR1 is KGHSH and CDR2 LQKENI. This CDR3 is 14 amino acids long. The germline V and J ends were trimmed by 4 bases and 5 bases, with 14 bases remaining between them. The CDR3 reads CASSRSGPRETQYF. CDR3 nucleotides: TGTGCCAGCTCACGTAGCGGCCCCAGGGAGACCCAGTACTTC.